This entry concerns a single TCR beta chain. Its specificity is not known. The sample is drawn from a study of cytomegalovirus exposure and HLA in healthy donors. Likely unrecorded immune exposures existed in these nominally healthy donors. Study-wide results and caveats: In an earlier analysis, about 87% or about 30%: the productive usage of most TCR beta V segments. Owing to their indistinguishability, certain V segments, notably TRBV6-2 and TRBV6-3, were excluded.

The V and J ends lost 4 bases and 4 bases respectively, with 19 bases between them. The CDR3 runs 15 residues. Germline CDR1 reads SQVTM; CDR2 reads ANQGSEA. PCR involved 60 Vbeta and 13 Jbeta primers. Per the original data handling: It was a later analysis that counted around 85 million unique TCR beta chains, of which some 12 million were shared. TCRdb's table, derived via immunoSEQ multiplex PCR, lists solely in-frame clones and lacks some. The V and J calls and clone size are taken from that table; D and trimming were inferred from the DNA. This table holds 130,000 to 150,000 clones, roughly 77% found once.

The sequence was collected from a man in his thirties or forties in good health and CMV-seronegative. The sequenced sample consisted of PBMCs. The V gene is TRBV29-1, the J gene TRBJ1-1; D perhaps matches TRBD1 (6 bases). In nucleotides, the CDR3 is TGCAGCGTTGCCCGGCTGGGACATCGGAGCACTGAAGCTTTCTTT. This codes for CSVARLGHRSTEAFF.